A single T cell receptor (beta chain) is shown here with its context. PCR was performed a second time for 7 to 11 cycles using a sample-barcoded 5' primer and a J-beta primer mix. Via MiXCR, TCRdb re-called the 5' RACE reads, giving one row per CDR3 protein. The sample contains some 1.4 million distinct CDR3 sequences, about 43% of which appear only once. Germline CDR1 is SGHVS and CDR2 is FNYEAQ. V shed 1 base, J shed 2 bases, and the junction held 5 bases outside the gene matches. This CDR3 comprises 15 residues. The data are from a study of blood T cells in healthy people across ages. Looking at the study overall: About one barcoded beta molecule was captured per two T cells (by template switching).

This receptor was obtained from a woman younger than 35 in good health. The specimen sequenced was blood. V is TRBV7-6 and J is TRBJ2-7, with TRBD1 matching 7 bases. In nucleotides, the CDR3 is TGTGCCAGCAGCTTAGATCTAACAGGGGCCTACGAGCAGTACTTC. Its protein product is CASSLDLTGAYEQYF.